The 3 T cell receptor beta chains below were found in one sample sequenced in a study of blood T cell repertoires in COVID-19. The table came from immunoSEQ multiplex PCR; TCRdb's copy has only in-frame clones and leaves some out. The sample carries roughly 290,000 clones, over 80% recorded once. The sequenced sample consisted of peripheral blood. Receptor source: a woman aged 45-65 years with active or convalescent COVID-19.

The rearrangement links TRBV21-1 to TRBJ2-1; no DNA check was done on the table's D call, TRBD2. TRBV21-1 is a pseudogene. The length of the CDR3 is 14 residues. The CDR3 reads CASSGGECANEQFF. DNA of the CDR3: TGTGCCAGCTCCGGGGGGGAGTGTGCCAATGAGCAGTTCTTC.

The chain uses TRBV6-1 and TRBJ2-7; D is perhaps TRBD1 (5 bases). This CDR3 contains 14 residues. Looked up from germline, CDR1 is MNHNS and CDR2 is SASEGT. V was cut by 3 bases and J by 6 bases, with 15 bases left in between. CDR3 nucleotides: TGTGCCAGCAGTGAGGTTCTCTATAGGGGCGAGCAGTACTTC. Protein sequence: CASSEVLYRGEQYF.

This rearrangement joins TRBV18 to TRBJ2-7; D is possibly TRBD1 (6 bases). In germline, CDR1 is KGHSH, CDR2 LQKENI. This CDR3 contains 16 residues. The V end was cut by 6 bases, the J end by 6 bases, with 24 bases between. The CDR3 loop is CASSPTRQARAREQYF. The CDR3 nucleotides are TGTGCCAGCTCCCCTACTCGACAGGCTAGGGCCCGCGAGCAGTACTTC.